This TCR beta chain came from a study of blood T cell dynamics during melanoma immunotherapy. TCRdb's copy holds only in-frame clones and misses some; the assay was immunoSEQ multiplex PCR. The sample holds under 3,500 clones, about 83% seen once. V was trimmed by 4 bases and J by 5 bases, leaving 12 bases between them. The V gene's germline CDR1 is SGHVS and CDR2 FQNEAQ. The CDR3 is 13 residues long. Time point reported: week 3, after first cycle of checkpoint inhibitor. The chain is built from TRBV7-8 and TRBJ2-7; tentatively, D is TRBD1 (6 bases). The TCR originated in a human donor with melanoma. The sequences come from blood, collected from a patient treated with checkpoint blockade. The CDR3 DNA sequence: TGTGCCAGCAGCTCTTGGCAGGGGAACGAGCAGTACTTC. Translating it yields CASSSWQGNEQYF. The full variable domain, in which reference TRBV7-8 and TRBJ2-7 provide the parts outside the CDR3, is GAGVSQSPRYKVAKRGQDVALRCDPISGHVSLFWYQQALGQGPEFLTYFQNEAQLDKSGLPSDRFFAERPEGSVSTLKIQRTQQEDSAVYLCASSSWQGNEQYFGPGTRLTVT.